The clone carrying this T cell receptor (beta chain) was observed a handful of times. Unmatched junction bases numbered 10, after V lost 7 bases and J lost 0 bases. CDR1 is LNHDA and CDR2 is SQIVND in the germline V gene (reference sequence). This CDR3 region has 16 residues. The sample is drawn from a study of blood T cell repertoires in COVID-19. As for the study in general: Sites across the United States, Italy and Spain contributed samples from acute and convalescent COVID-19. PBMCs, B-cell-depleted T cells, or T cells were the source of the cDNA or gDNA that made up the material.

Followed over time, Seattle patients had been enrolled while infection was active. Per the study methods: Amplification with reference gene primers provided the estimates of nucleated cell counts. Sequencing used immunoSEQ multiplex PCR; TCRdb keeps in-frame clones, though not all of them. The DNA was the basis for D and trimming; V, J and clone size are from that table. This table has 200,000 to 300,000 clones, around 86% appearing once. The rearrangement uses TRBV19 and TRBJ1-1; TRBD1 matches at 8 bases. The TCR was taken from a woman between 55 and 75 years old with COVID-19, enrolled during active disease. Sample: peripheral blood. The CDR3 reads CASKGKGTGMNTEAFF. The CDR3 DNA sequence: TGTGCCAGTAAAGGAAAGGGGACAGGCATGAACACTGAAGCTTTCTTT.